This TCR beta chain was recorded in a study of T cell responses to AZD1222 COVID-19 vaccine (dated by TCRdb to 2020 to 2023). About the full investigation: AZD1222 recipients whose second dose came at about 4 weeks and those whose second dose came at about 12 weeks were combined into one group, since spike-specific TCR depth and breadth did not differ between the two schedules. Enrollment into the trials was organized by age into subgroups of 18-55, 56-69 and 70-plus years, and those subgroups contained approximately 150, 30 and 60 TCR-sequenced participants, respectively. A total of approximately 250 trial participants underwent TCR sequencing, of whom more than 200 had received two doses of AZD1222 and about 26 had received two doses of the MenACWY control vaccine.

What this sample's time point label stands for: baseline before first vaccination. Vaccinee samples came from UK trials COV001 and COV002, including a single-blind randomized controlled phase 2/3 trial of AZD1222 (ChAdOx1 nCoV-19) in healthy adults. For TCRbeta chain sequencing, PBMC samples were collected from trial participants at day 0 and at day 28 after the second dose. The CDR3 regions of human TCRbeta chains were analyzed by immunosequencing. As for the original processing: TCRs in the repertoires were matched against a reference library of SARS-CoV-2-specific TCRs that had been generated with the MIRA antigen-specificity platform. Breadth was defined as the fraction of unique TCRs that were SARS-CoV-2-associated, and depth was defined as the fraction of total T cells that were SARS-CoV-2-associated. Using the MIRA data, each spike-specific TCR was mapped to the spike region that the TCR reacts to and placed in a CD4 or CD8 class. Log10-transformed breadth and depth values were compared by one-way ANOVA with Sidak's multiple comparisons tests. In TCRdb, the immuneACCESS table is reduced to in-frame sequences with V and J assigned. These tables do not hold every clone; where another copy was compared, an unresolved V gene accounts for under half, and the others remain unexplained. V and J calls and clone size are copied from that table; D and trimming were computed from the DNA. The sample table shows under 200,000 clones, and about 95% are seen once. The ten largest clones represent 0.64% of the sample.

Regarding this clone: The antigen this receptor binds is unknown. No base qualities exist here, and no much larger clone lies one base off it.

What the work shows at the level of the full study, not this receptor alone: Conclusions about previously exposed vaccinees are limited because only a handful of AZD1222 recipients were SARS-CoV-2 seropositive at baseline. The whole spike protein was spanned by vaccine-associated CD4 TCRs, and dominant responses were seen in regions 160-218 and 743-854. In the small 56-69-year group, the increase in depth fell short of significance, most likely because of low power. Participants were mostly white British, with more females than males. The authors suggested clonal diversity may have been underestimated. No day 14 peak-response samples were available, so repertoires were characterized only after the peak T cell response. A significant rise in spike-specific TCR breadth and depth was observed after two AZD1222 doses relative to day 0 and relative to MenACWY recipients. Nearly half of unique spike-specific TCRs reportedly recognized epitopes outside regions mutated in the B.1.351 and B.1.1.7 variants.

Measured from the cysteine to the phenylalanine, the CDR3 is 15 residues long. Only the CDR3 DNA stays, 45 bases, in frame from base 1. Germline trimming amounts to 5 bases on V and 7 bases on J, with 5 as the count of junction bases outside the gene matches. CDR1 and CDR2, looked up from the germline V gene (reference sequence), are LGHDT and YNNKEL. The sequence joins TRBV3-1 (or the pseudogene TRBV3-2) to TRBJ1-6; the junction holds 10 bases that match TRBD1. The starting material was peripheral blood, obtained on day 0 of AZD1222 vaccination. This receptor was identified in an adult in good health. The DNA is TGTGCCAGCAGCTCTGCGGGACAGGGGAATTCACCCCTCCACTTT. Its amino acids are CASSSAGQGNSPLHF.